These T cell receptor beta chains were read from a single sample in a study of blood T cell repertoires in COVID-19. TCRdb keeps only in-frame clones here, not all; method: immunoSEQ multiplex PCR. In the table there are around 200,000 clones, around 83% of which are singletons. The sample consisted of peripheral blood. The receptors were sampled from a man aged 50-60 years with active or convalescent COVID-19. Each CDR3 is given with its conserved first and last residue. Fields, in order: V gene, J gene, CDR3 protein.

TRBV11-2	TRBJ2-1	CASSFASGMDEQFF
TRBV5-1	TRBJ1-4	CASSLTVATNEKLFF
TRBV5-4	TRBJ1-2	CASSWGDSPYAGYTF
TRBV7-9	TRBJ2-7	CASSLMSSSYEQYF
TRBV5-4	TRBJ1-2	CASSSRTGGQGYTF
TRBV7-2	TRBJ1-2	CASSQDYRDRYGYTF
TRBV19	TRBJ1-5	CASSMTTGLGQPQHF
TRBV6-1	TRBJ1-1	CASSEPNQGATEAFF
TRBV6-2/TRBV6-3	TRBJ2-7	CASSYDLPGVERGHPYEQYF
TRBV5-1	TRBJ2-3	CASSLRGLDTQYF
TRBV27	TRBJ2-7	CASSLGQGEYAYEQYF
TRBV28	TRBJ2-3	CASGGQGYTDTQYF
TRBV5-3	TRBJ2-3	CARSNRTDTDTQYF
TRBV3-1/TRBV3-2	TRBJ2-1	CASSQDSGSSYNEQFF
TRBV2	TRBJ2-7	CASSEGWRREQYF
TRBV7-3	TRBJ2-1	CASSLTGGTGYNEQFF
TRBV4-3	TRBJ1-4	CASSQGKGGLANEKLFF
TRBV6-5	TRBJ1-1	CASNRDRTYTEAFF
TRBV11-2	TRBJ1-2	CASSPSGGLGYGYTF
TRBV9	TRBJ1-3	CASSRPSLRNTIYF
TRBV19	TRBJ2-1	CASSSPGLAGGPNEQFF
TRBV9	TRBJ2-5	CASSFEGGPGTSGRALKTQYF
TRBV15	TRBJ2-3	CATSNLARRSTDTQYF
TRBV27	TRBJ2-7	CASSPRTGGIYEQYF
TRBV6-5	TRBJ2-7	CASSSSRSYEQYF
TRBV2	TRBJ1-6	CASSEENWVTSPLHF
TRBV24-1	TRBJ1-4	CATSDLNAGGVEKLFF
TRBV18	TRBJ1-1	CASSPGQGNTEAFF
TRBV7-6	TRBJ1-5	CASSLSGGDRQPQHF
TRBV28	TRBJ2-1	CASRTGTGGNEQFF
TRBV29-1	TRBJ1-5	CSAQTGFGQPQHF
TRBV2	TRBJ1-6	CASSDVGGWNSPLHF
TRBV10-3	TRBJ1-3	CATEQGAGNTIYF
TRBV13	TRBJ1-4	CASSKPRDSEKLFF
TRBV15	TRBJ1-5	CATSGGLGGYNQPQHF
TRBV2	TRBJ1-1	CASRPGGWWTEAFF
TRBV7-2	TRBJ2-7	CASSLGVSGTAYEQYF
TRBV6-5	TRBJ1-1	CASSYSWTPNTEAFF
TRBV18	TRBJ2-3	CASSPGLAGGPDTQYF
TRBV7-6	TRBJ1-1	CASSARTGQATEAFF
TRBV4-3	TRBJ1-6	CASSPHGTENNSPLHF
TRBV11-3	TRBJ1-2	CASSPRAAGYTF
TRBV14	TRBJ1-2	CASSQGSYRRGVNYGYTF
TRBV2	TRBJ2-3	CASRDRLATSTDTQYF
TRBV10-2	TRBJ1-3	CASSQRQASGGNTIYF
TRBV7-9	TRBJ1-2	CASSLESLFGGHGYTF
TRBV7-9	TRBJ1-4	CASSLIVTGDDEKLFF
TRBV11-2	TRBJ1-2	CASSLDTGGAEIGYTF
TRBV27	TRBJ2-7	CASSWEASGSSYEQYF
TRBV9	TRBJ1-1	CASSGPAGQSEAFF
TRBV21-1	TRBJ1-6	CASSQRGTDLSPLHF
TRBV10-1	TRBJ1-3	CASSGGTGNTIYF
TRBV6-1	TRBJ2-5	CASSVLSDRAQETQYF
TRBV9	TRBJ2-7	CASSVGGSEPYEQYF
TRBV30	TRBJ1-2	CAWSRDYGYTF
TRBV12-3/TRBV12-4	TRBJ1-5	CASSLDGESQHF
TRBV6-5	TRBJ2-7	CASRPSTGMQYF
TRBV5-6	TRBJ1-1	CASSGGQGGTEAFF
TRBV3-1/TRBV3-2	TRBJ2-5	CASSPGQEETQYF